This T cell receptor beta chain was recorded in a study of blood T cell repertoires in COVID-19. Study information: The cDNA or gDNA used as material had been derived from T cells, B-cell-depleted T cells, or PBMCs.

The germline V gene encodes CDR1 SGHVS and CDR2 FQNEAQ. The CDR3 covers 15 residues. Trimming took 5 bases from V and 0 from J; bases not matched to a gene: 6. In the authors' workflow: Reference gene primer amplification gave estimated nucleated cell counts. Sequenced by immunoSEQ multiplex PCR; TCRdb stores in-frame clones only, minus some. The D gene and trimming were derived from the DNA, and the V and J assignments and clone size from that table. This table has 60,000 to 95,000 clones, around 91% appearing once. This receptor was identified in a human donor in a cohort sampled during active COVID-19. Sequenced: peripheral blood. The rearrangement links TRBV7-8 to TRBJ1-1; TRBD1 matches at 7 bases. The chain's CDR3 is CASSIHRGLNTEAFF. CDR3 DNA sequence: TGTGCCAGCAGCATCCACAGGGGATTGAACACTGAAGCTTTCTTT. Full variable domain (missing parts from reference TRBV7-8 and TRBJ1-1): GAGVSQSPRYKVAKRGQDVALRCDPISGHVSLFWYQQALGQGPEFLTYFQNEAQLDKSGLPSDRFFAERPEGSVSTLKIQRTQQEDSAVYLCASSIHRGLNTEAFFGQGTRLTVV.